This T cell receptor beta chain was identified in a study of blood T cell repertoires in COVID-19. Study overall: Italy, Spain and the United States were the sources of the convalescent and acute COVID-19 samples. The cDNA or gDNA used as material had been derived from T cells, B-cell-depleted T cells, or PBMCs.

Authors' methods: By means of reference gene primer amplification, nucleated cell counts were estimated. Sequencing was performed with immunoSEQ multiplex PCR; in TCRdb, only in-frame clones are kept and a portion is missing. V, J and clone size are those of that table, while D and trimming were read from the DNA. The data hold a few hundred thousand clones, with 75% to 90% observed a single time. The CDR3 covers 14 residues. The germline V gene encodes CDR1 SQVTM and CDR2 ANQGSEA. J lost 4 bases, V lost 5 bases, and 10 bases had no gene match. The V gene is TRBV29-1, the J gene TRBJ2-7; 8 bases are a match to TRBD2. Sequenced input: peripheral blood. The sequence came from a woman aged 25 to 45 with active or convalescent COVID-19. CDR3 in DNA: TGCAGCGTTATCTCGGGGGGGACCGGGTACGAGCAGTACTTC. Amino acids: CSVISGGTGYEQYF.